The 27 T cell receptor beta chains reported below all come from one sample, sequenced in a study of blood T cell repertoires in COVID-19. Sequencing used immunoSEQ multiplex PCR; TCRdb keeps in-frame clones, though not all of them. The data hold approximately 260,000 clones, with about 88% observed a single time. Sequencing was done on a sample of peripheral blood. The receptors derive from a woman aged 40 to 50 who had recovered from COVID-19.

The chain combines TRBV30 with TRBJ1-5; tentative D call: TRBD1 (6 bases). This CDR3 comprises 12 residues. CDR1 is GTSNPN, CDR2 SVGIG, per germline (reference sequence). The V end lost 5 bases, the J end lost 2 bases, and 7 bases lay between the germline ends. The CDR3 sequence is CAWAGGNQPQHF. DNA for the CDR3: TGTGCCTGGGCAGGGGGCAATCAGCCCCAGCATTTT.

For this clone: One end of the junction is discordant with germline, which a read error may explain. The V and J genes are TRBV7-7 and TRBJ2-2; 8 positions agree with TRBD1. The CDR3 runs to 14 residues. From germline, CDR1 is SSHAT and CDR2 FNYEAQ (reference sequence). CDR3 in amino acids: CASTGQANTGELFF. For the CDR3, the DNA is TGTGCTAGCACGGGACAGGCGAACACCGGGGAGCTGTTTTTT. Looking up the rest from reference TRBV7-7 and TRBJ2-2 gives the full variable domain: GAGVSQSPRYKVTKRGQDVTLRCDPISSHATLYWYQQALGQGPEFLTYFNYEAQPDKSGLPSDRFSAERPEGSISTLTIQRTEQRDSAMYRCASTGQANTGELFFGEGSRLTVL.

A few counts support this clone. CDR3 sequence reads: CASSFSQPGQGQNEQFF. The CDR3 DNA sequence: TGTGCCAGCAGCTTCTCCCAGCCAGGACAGGGGCAAAATGAGCAGTTCTTC. V and J are TRBV7-2 and TRBJ2-1; 9 nucleotides agree with TRBD1. The CDR3 is made up of 17 amino acids. Trimming took 3 bases from V and 7 from J; bases not matched to a gene: 13. Per the germline V gene, CDR1 is SGHTA and CDR2 is FQGNSA.

V usage is TRBV10-3 and J usage is TRBJ1-5; 8 positions agree with TRBD1. The junction had 8 bases not matched to a gene; V was cut back by 10 bases and J by 6 bases. This CDR3 comprises 13 residues. The V gene's germline CDR1 is ENHRY and CDR2 SYGVKD. CDR3 in DNA: TGTGCCACCCTGGACAGGGCTGGTCAGCCCCAGCATTTT. The encoded protein is CATLDRAGQPQHF.

The chain carries TRBV7-8 and TRBJ2-7, with D possibly TRBD2 on 6 matching bases. This CDR3 is 15 amino acids long. Germline V gene data show CDR1 as SGHVS and CDR2 as FQNEAQ. V was clipped by 7 bases and J by 1 base, with 17 bases between them. The CDR3 bases are TGTGCCAGCATCCCGAGGCAGGAGGGGTCCTACGAGCAGTACTTC. Amino acid sequence: CASIPRQEGSYEQYF.

The sample holds a few counts of this clone. V is TRBV19 and J is TRBJ1-5; 9 bases agree with TRBD1. The CDR3 totals 16 residues. Trimming removed 3 bases from V and 5 bases from J; junction bases left unmatched: 8. Looked up from germline, CDR1 is LNHDA and CDR2 is SQIVND (reference sequence). The CDR3 here is CASSIIVTGGDQPQHF. CDR3 DNA: TGTGCCAGTAGTATCATTGTGACAGGGGGGGATCAGCCCCAGCATTTT.

This chain joins TRBV23-1 and TRBJ2-7; D is possibly TRBD2 (5 bases). TRBV23-1 is known as an ORF, though its function is uncertain. The CDR3 covers 14 residues. The V end lost 0 bases, the J end lost 7 bases, and 13 bases lay between the germline ends. CDR3 sequence reads: CASSQSVRVGEQYF. CDR3 DNA sequence: TGCGCCAGCAGTCAATCGGTGAGGGTGGGAGAGCAGTACTTC.

The chain employs TRBV6-2 or TRBV6-3 and TRBJ2-1; 15 bases fit TRBD2. Trimming cost V 4 bases and J 6 bases; bases outside gene matches: 7. From germline, CDR1 is MNHEY and CDR2 SVGEGT. CDR3 length: 17 residues. This CDR3 reads CASSWTSGGAVRNEQFF. CDR3 nucleotides: TGTGCCAGCAGTTGGACTAGCGGGGGGGCCGTGCGCAATGAGCAGTTCTTC.

The J gene is TRBJ1-2, the V gene TRBV6-5; tentative D call: TRBD1 (5 bases). V lost 5 bases and J 8 bases, leaving 15 bases between the germline ends. Per the germline V gene, CDR1 is MNHEY and CDR2 is SVGAGI. The CDR3 is 13 amino acids. The CDR3 DNA follows: TGTGCCAGCAGTCCTGACAGTTTGGAGGGCTACACCTTC. It translates to CASSPDSLEGYTF.

J is TRBJ1-2 and V is TRBV7-2; no firm D call. This CDR3 has 17 amino acids. V shed 0 bases and J shed 3 bases, with 17 bases lying between them. In germline, CDR1 is SGHTA, CDR2 FQGNSA. CDR3 DNA: TGTGCCAGCAGCTTAGCGCCCCCGGGGTCGGGTTACTATGGCTACACCTTC. This codes for CASSLAPPGSGYYGYTF.

This rearrangement joins TRBV10-3 to TRBJ1-2; TRBD1 aligns across 7 bases. Germline V gives CDR1 ENHRY, CDR2 SYGVKD. The CDR3 length is 14 residues. V lost 6 bases to trimming and J lost 4 bases; unmatched junction nucleotides: 8. The CDR3 sequence is CAIRLRQGSYGYTF. The CDR3, as DNA: TGTGCCATCAGGCTGCGACAGGGCAGCTATGGCTACACCTTC.

The gene calls are TRBV7-9 and TRBJ1-2, with TRBD1 matching 7 bases. The CDR3 is 13 amino acids. V gave up 5 bases and J gave up 3 bases; unmatched junction bases: 3. CDR1 SEHNR and CDR2 FQNEAQ come from the germline V gene (reference sequence). CDR3 region: CASSTGVDYGYTF. The CDR3 DNA follows: TGTGCCAGCAGCACAGGGGTCGACTATGGCTACACCTTC.

Only a few counts were recorded for this clone. V and J are TRBV5-1 and TRBJ1-5, with D uncertain. V dropped 2 bases and J dropped 5 bases, with 11 bases sitting between them. The germline gives CDR1 SGHRS, CDR2 YFSETQ. This CDR3 has 14 amino acids. Here the CDR3 DNA reads TGCGCCAGCAGCTTAACGGGGAGTCATCAGCCCCAGCATTTT. This sequence encodes CASSLTGSHQPQHF.

This clone came up a few times. The genes are TRBV9 and TRBJ1-6; D not resolved. V lost 0 bases to trimming and J lost 5 bases, with 6 bases between them. The CDR3 is 14 amino acids. Germline V CDR1 and CDR2: SGDLS, YYNGEE. This chain's CDR3 is CASSVVPDNSPLHF. The DNA of the CDR3 is TGTGCCAGCAGCGTAGTTCCAGATAATTCACCCCTCCACTTT.

This clone was picked up a small number of times. V is TRBV19 and J is TRBJ1-4; weak D call: TRBD1 (5 bases). The CDR3 extends over 15 amino acids. CDR1 is LNHDA, CDR2 SQIVND, per germline (reference sequence). V lost 4 bases to trimming and J lost 4 bases, with 13 bases between them. The CDR3 bases are TGTGCCAGTAGTAGTCTCGACAGATATAATGAAAAACTGTTTTTT. Translation: CASSSLDRYNEKLFF.

The chain employs TRBV6-1 and TRBJ1-6; D is possibly TRBD1 (5 bases). Trimming shortened V by 2 bases and J by 3 bases, and 14 bases separated the two germline ends. Germline V gene data show CDR1 as MNHNS and CDR2 as SASEGT. CDR3 length: 17 residues. CDR3 in amino acids: CASSEWEGRVYNSPLHF. As DNA, the CDR3 is TGTGCCAGCAGTGAATGGGAGGGGAGGGTCTATAATTCACCCCTCCACTTT.

V is TRBV6-2 or TRBV6-3 and J is TRBJ1-4; D is possibly TRBD1 (5 bases). Trimming pared 1 base from V and 5 bases from J, leaving 8 bases between. CDR1 is MNHEY and CDR2 is SVGEGT in the germline V gene. The CDR3 is 14 amino acids. The CDR3 spells CASSYYRPNEKLFF. The CDR3 nucleotides are TGTGCCAGCAGTTACTACAGGCCCAATGAAAAACTGTTTTTT.

The chain links TRBV6-5 to TRBJ2-2; possible D gene TRBD1, 6 bases. V lost 6 bases, J lost 1 base, and 12 bases lay in between. Germline V gives CDR1 MNHEY, CDR2 SVGAGI. CDR3 length equals 15 residues. As DNA, the CDR3 is TGTGCCAGCAGCTTCAACAGGGTGAACACCGGGGAGCTGTTTTTT. Its protein product is CASSFNRVNTGELFF.

The chain has TRBV2 and TRBJ2-6, with D possibly matching TRBD2 (5 bases). The CDR3 length is 15 residues. In germline, CDR1 is SNHLY, CDR2 FYNNEI. Trimming cost V 6 bases and J 4 bases, with 13 bases left between them. The CDR3 sequence is CASRSSGSGANVLTF. The CDR3 region has the DNA TGTGCCAGCAGATCGTCGGGGTCAGGGGCCAACGTCCTGACTTTC.

The V gene is TRBV7-9, the J gene TRBJ2-7; D is perhaps TRBD1 (6 bases). The V gene lost 7 bases and the J gene lost 5 bases, with 9 bases spanning the gap. This CDR3 region has 11 residues. CDR1 and CDR2 (germline): SEHNR, FQNEAQ (reference sequence). Here the CDR3 DNA reads TGTGCCAGCACGAGGGACAACGAGCAGTACTTC. Encoded protein: CASTRDNEQYF.

The chain employs TRBV30 and TRBJ1-2; TRBD1 aligns across 8 bases. The V gene's germline CDR1 is GTSNPN and CDR2 SVGIG (reference sequence). The CDR3 extends over 15 amino acids. The J segment lost 4 bases and the V segment lost 5 bases, leaving 12 bases of the junction unmatched. The CDR3 here is CAWDARDRSIYGYTF. Here the CDR3 DNA reads TGTGCCTGGGACGCCCGGGACAGGAGTATCTATGGCTACACCTTC.

The DNA of the CDR3 is TGTGCCTTCAAGGGGCAAAAGGAGTGGGGCCGGAATGGCTACACCTTC. It is translated as CAFKGQKEWGRNGYTF. The chain links TRBV30 to TRBJ1-2, with a tentative D call TRBD1 (5 bases). V was pared by 7 bases and J by 6 bases, with 27 bases between. The CDR3 has 16 residues. Germline CDR1 and CDR2: GTSNPN and SVGIG (reference sequence).

The chain couples TRBV3-1 (or the pseudogene TRBV3-2) to TRBJ1-1, with D tentatively TRBD1 (6 bases). Trimming removed 3 bases at V and 1 base at J, with 9 bases between. Per the germline V gene, CDR1 is LGHDT and CDR2 is YNNKEL (reference sequence). The CDR3 is made up of 14 amino acids. CDR3 DNA: TGTGCCAGCAGCCATCCGGGACAGAACACTGAAGCTTTCTTT. Translation: CASSHPGQNTEAFF.

The V and J genes are TRBV28 and TRBJ2-7; 9 bases are a match to TRBD1. Germline CDR1 is MDHEN and CDR2 is SYDVKM. Losses at the gene ends were 6 bases for V and 2 bases for J; bases not matched to a gene: 8. The CDR3 contains 15 residues. The CDR3 nucleotides are TGTGCCAGCAGCCTAACAGGGGGCAAGGCCTACGAGCAGTACTTC. It specifies CASSLTGGKAYEQYF.

A remark on this clone: Different DNA sequences within this sample yield the same CDR3. This chain uses TRBV5-1 with TRBJ1-2; 8 bases align to TRBD1. This CDR3 comprises 14 residues. Germline CDR1 SGHRS, CDR2 YFSETQ. The ends lost 0 bases at V and 4 bases at J; junction bases unmatched: 2. The CDR3: CASSLGQGSYGYTF. DNA of the CDR3: TGCGCCAGCAGCTTGGGACAGGGGAGCTATGGCTACACCTTC.

V usage is TRBV6-2 or TRBV6-3 and J usage is TRBJ1-5; D unresolved. Trimming stripped 3 bases from V and 4 bases from J, with 13 bases between. The CDR3 consists of 15 residues. CDR1 is MNHEY, CDR2 SVGEGT, per germline. CDR3 coding DNA: TGTGCCAGCAGTTATAGTAGAGGCAGAAATCAGCCCCAGCATTTT. Protein: CASSYSRGRNQPQHF.

The chain links TRBV7-2 to TRBJ2-5; D may be TRBD1 (7 bases). The CDR3 extends over 16 amino acids. V was cut by 5 bases and J by 5 bases, with 21 bases left in between. CDR1 SGHTA and CDR2 FQGNSA come from the germline V gene. CDR3 residues: CASSTWGRGEGETQYF. As DNA, the CDR3 is TGTGCCAGCAGCACGTGGGGCAGGGGGGAAGGGGAGACCCAGTACTTC.